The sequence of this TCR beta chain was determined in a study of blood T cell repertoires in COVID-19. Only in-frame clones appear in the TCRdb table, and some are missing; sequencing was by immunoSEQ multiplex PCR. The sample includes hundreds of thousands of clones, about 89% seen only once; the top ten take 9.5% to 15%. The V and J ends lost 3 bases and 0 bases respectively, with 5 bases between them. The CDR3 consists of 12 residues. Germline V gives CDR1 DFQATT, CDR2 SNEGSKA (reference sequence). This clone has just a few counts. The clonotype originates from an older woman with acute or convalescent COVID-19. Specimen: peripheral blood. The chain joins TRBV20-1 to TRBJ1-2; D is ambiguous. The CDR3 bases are TGCAGTGCTAGTCCGGCTAACTATGGCTACACCTTC. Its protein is CSASPANYGYTF.